This T cell receptor (beta chain) was retrieved from a study of cytomegalovirus exposure and HLA in healthy donors. Study results and limitations: The analysis excluded some indistinguishable V segments, including TRBV6-2 and TRBV6-3. CMV serostatus stood as the only immune exposure information on hand.

As for this clone: As yet, its antigen is unknown.

The CDR3 spans 10 residues. V lost 8 bases, J lost 1 base, and 3 bases lay in between. Germline lookup yields CDR1 MNHNS and CDR2 SASEGT. PCR primers comprised 60 Vbeta and 13 Jbeta primers. Data came from immunoSEQ multiplex PCR; TCRdb stores just in-frame clones and leaves some out. Counted here are fewer than 250,000 clones, roughly 80% occurring once; the ten biggest clones make up about 6.4%. The TCR comes from a man between 40 and 49 years old in good health and CMV-seropositive. The chain employs TRBV6-1 and TRBJ2-7; D uncertain. The specimen sequenced was PBMCs. The CDR3 DNA reads as TGTGCCAGCGTATCCTACGAGCAGTACTTC. Its translation is CASVSYEQYF.